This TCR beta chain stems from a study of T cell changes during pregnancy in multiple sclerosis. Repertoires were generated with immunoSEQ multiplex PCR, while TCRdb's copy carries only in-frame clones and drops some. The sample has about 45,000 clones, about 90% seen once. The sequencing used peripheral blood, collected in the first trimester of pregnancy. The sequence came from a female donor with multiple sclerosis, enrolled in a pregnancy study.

The CDR3 sequence: CASSTATGAIYGYTF. Here the CDR3 DNA reads TGTGCCAGCAGCACCGCAACAGGGGCAATCTATGGCTACACCTTC. The chain recombines TRBV7-9 with TRBJ1-2, with 7 bases matching TRBD1. Per the germline V gene, CDR1 is SEHNR and CDR2 is FQNEAQ (reference sequence). V lost 5 bases to trimming and J lost 4 bases; unmatched junction nucleotides: 10. CDR3 size: 15 residues.